This entry is about one T cell receptor (beta chain). Original analysis: Nucleated cell counts were estimated from reference gene primer amplification. The table came from immunoSEQ multiplex PCR; TCRdb's copy has only in-frame clones and leaves some out. That table furnishes V, J and clone size, whereas the DNA furnished D and trimming. This sample has 150,000 to 190,000 clones, with 80% found just once. The data stem from a study of blood T cell repertoires in COVID-19. Study at large: The origin of the acute and convalescent COVID-19 samples was the United States, Italy and Spain. T cells, B-cell-depleted T cells, or PBMCs provided the cDNA or gDNA that served as material.

This receptor was taken from a man in his 60s with acute or convalescent COVID-19. The sequencing sample was made of peripheral blood.

The CDR3 reads CASSLEGTSGGAETQYF. CDR3 DNA sequence: TGCGCCAGCAGCTTGGAAGGGACTAGCGGGGGGGCTGAGACCCAGTACTTC. The chain carries TRBV5-1 and TRBJ2-5; 16 bases match TRBD2. There are 17 residues in the CDR3. CDR1 is SGHRS and CDR2 is YFSETQ in the germline V gene. The trim removed 0 bases at V and 5 bases at J, leaving 4 bases unmatched.